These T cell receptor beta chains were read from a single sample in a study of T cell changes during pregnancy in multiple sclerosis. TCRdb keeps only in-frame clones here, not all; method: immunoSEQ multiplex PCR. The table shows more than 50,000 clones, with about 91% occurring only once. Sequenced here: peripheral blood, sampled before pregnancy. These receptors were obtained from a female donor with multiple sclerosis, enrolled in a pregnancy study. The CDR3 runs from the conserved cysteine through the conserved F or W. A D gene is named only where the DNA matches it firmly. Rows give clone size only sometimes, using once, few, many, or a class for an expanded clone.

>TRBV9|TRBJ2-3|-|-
TGTGCCAGCAGCTCGGGTTTACAGCGGTTCACAGATACGCAGTATTTT
CASSSGLQRFTDTQYF
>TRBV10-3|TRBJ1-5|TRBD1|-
TGTGCCATCAGTGAGAGGGGGATAGGAGGGGGCTTTCAGCCCCAGCATTTT
CAISERGIGGGFQPQHF
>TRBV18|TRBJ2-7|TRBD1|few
TGTGCCAGCTCACTAAACAGGGGATCGGACGAGCAGTACTTC
CASSLNRGSDEQYF
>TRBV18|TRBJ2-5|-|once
TGTGCCAGCTCACCACGGGGCTTTGTAGAGACCCAGTACTTC
CASSPRGFVETQYF
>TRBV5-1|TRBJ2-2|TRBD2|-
TGCGCCAGCAGCCCCCTGGTCGCGGGGGGCACCGGGGAGCTGTTTTTT
CASSPLVAGGTGELFF
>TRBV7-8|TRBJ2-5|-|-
TGTGCCAGCAGCTTGATGGTATGGCGAGGGGGAGAAGAGACCCAGTACTTC
CASSLMVWRGGEETQYF
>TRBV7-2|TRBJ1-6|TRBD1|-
TGTGCCAGCAGCTTAGCCTTGACAGGGCGGAATTCACCCCTCCACTTT
CASSLALTGRNSPLHF
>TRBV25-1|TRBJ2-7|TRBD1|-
TGTGCCAGCAGTGAATATATAGGGACAGCGACGTTTGACGAGCAGTACTTC
CASSEYIGTATFDEQYF
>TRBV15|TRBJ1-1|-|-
TGTGCCACCAGTTCGCAGATTGAAGCTTTCTTT
CATSSQIEAFF
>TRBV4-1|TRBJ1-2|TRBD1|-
TGCGCCAGCAGCCAAGAAGGGACAGAGCTCTATGGCTACACCTTC
CASSQEGTELYGYTF
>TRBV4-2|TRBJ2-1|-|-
TGTGCCAGCAGCCAAGATGAGGGAGGTTTCAATGAGCAGTTCTTC
CASSQDEGGFNEQFF
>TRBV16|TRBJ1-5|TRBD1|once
TGTGCCAGCAGCCCCGGGACAGGGGCCAATCAGCCCCAGCATTTT
CASSPGTGANQPQHF
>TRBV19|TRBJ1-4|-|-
TGTGCCAGTAGTTCGCAGGGGACTGAAAAACTGTTTTTT
CASSSQGTEKLFF
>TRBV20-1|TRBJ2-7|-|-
TGCAGTGCTTCCAGGGACAAGCAGTACTTC
CSASRDKQYF
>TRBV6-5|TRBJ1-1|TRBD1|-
TGTGCCAGCAGACGACAGGGATGGGAGACTGAAGCTTTCTTT
CASRRQGWETEAFF
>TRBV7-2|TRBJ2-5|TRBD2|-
TGTGCCAGCAGCCAAACCGGGACTAGCGGGGAGACCCAGTACTTC
CASSQTGTSGETQYF
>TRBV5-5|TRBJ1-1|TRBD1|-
TGTGCCAGCAGCTTGGAACCGGGACAGACTAACACTGAAGCTTTCTTT
CASSLEPGQTNTEAFF
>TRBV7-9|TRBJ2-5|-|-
TGTGCCAGCACCCCGAGCAGGCTATTTGGGACCCAGTACTTC
CASTPSRLFGTQYF
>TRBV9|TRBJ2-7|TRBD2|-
TGTGCCAGCTCTCCTTTAGCGGGGATTGACTACGAGCAGTACTTC
CASSPLAGIDYEQYF
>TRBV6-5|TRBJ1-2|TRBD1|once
TGTGCCAGCAGTTCCCCAGGGGGCAATGGCTACACCTTC
CASSSPGGNGYTF
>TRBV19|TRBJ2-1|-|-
TGTGCCAGTAGAAGTCTACTCGAGAATGAGCAGTTCTTC
CASRSLLENEQFF
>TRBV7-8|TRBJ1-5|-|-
TGTGCCAGCAGCTTAGGCGAATATGGCAATCAGCCCCAGCATTTT
CASSLGEYGNQPQHF
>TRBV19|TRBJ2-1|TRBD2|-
TGTGCCAGTAGTATCCCGGGACTAGCGGATTACAATGAGCAGTTCTTC
CASSIPGLADYNEQFF
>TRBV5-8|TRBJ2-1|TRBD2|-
TGTGCCAGCAGCCCCCGGGGACTAGCGGGGGGGGGTAGTGAGCAGTTCTTC
CASSPRGLAGGGSEQFF
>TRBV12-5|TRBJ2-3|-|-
TGTGCTAGTGGTTTACAGGCGGGGCGGGCAGATACGCAGTATTTT
CASGLQAGRADTQYF
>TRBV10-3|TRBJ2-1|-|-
TGTGCCATCAGTGGATTAGTATCGGGCTACAATGAGCAGTTCTTC
CAISGLVSGYNEQFF
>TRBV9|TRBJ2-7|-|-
TGTGCCAGCAGCCTTGGTAGGGGTAACGAGCAGTACTTC
CASSLGRGNEQYF
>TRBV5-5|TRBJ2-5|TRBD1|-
TGTGCCAGCAGCGTGGACAGGGGGCTTGTGCTCGGGCGAGAGACCCAGTACTTC
CASSVDRGLVLGRETQYF
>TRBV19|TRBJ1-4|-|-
TGTGCCAGTAGCACAGGGAATTTACTTGAAAAACTGTTTTTT
CASSTGNLLEKLFF
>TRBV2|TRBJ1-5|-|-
TGTGCCAGCAGTGATCTGGAGGGCAATCAGCCCCAGCATTTT
CASSDLEGNQPQHF
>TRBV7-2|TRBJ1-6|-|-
TGTGCCAGCAGCTTAGAAAGGGGGTCAGATTCACCCCTCCACTTT
CASSLERGSDSPLHF
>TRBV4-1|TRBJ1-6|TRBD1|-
TGCGCCAGCAGCCAAGAGGGACAGTCTAATTCACCCCTCCACTTT
CASSQEGQSNSPLHF
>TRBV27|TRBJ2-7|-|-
TGTGCCAGCAGATTGGGGGGGCCGCCCAACGAGCAGTACTTC
CASRLGGPPNEQYF
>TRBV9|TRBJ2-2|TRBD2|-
TGTGCCAGCAGCGTAATTGCTAGCGGGGAACCCGGGGAGCTGTTTTTT
CASSVIASGEPGELFF
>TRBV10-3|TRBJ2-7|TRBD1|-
TGTGCCATCAGTCCCGGGACAGGGGCCTACGAGCAGTACTTC
CAISPGTGAYEQYF
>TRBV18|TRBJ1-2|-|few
TGTGCCAGCTCACCACTTGGCAGGGACTATGGCTACACCTTC
CASSPLGRDYGYTF
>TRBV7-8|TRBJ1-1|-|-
TGTGCCAGCAGCTTAGCTCAACTGATAAACACTGAAGCTTTCTTT
CASSLAQLINTEAFF
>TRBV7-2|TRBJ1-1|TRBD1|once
TGTGCCAGCAGCTCGGACAGGGTTACTGAAGCTTTCTTT
CASSSDRVTEAFF
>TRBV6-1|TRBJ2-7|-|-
TGTGCCAGCAGTGAATTGGAGGAGAACTACGAGCAGTACTTC
CASSELEENYEQYF
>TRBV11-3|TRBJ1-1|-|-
TGTGCCAGCAGCCCCAGGTCGGGGACTGAAGCTTTCTTT
CASSPRSGTEAFF
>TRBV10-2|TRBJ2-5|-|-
TGCGCCAGCAGCCAAAAAGAGACCCAGTACTTC
CASSQKETQYF
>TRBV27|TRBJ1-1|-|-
TGTGCCAGCAGTGCAGGGTTGAACACTGAAGCTTTCTTT
CASSAGLNTEAFF
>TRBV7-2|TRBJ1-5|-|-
TGTGCCAGCAGCTTAGGGGGCGGAACGCGGCAGCCCCAGCATTTT
CASSLGGGTRQPQHF
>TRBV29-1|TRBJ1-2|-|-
TGCAGCGGTCAGGGTACCGATGGCTACACCTTC
CSGQGTDGYTF
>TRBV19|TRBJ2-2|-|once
TGTGCCAGTAGCCTGGGGGCCACCGGGGAGCTGTTTTTT
CASSLGATGELFF
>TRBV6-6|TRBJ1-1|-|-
TGTGCCAGCCGAATTCCAGTTCAGGGCTTGAACACTGAAGCTTTCTTT
CASRIPVQGLNTEAFF